This record looks at one TCR beta chain sequence and its context. Its antigen is unidentified. The approximately 120-subject validation cohort, separate from the approximately 640-subject first cohort, included the donors. Some clones are missing from TCRdb's copy, which holds only in-frame ones; the method was immunoSEQ multiplex PCR. This sample has fewer than 350,000 clones; 70% to 90% occur once, and the top ten carry approximately 0.88%. The CDR3 runs 16 residues. CDR1 is MGHRA and CDR2 is YSYEKL in the germline V gene. After removal of 6 bases from V and 6 bases from J, the junction contained 12 bases not matched to a gene. This sample was included in a study of cytomegalovirus exposure and HLA in healthy donors. Study as a whole: The use of the same platform for the 95 to 150 validation repertoires and the 550 to 850 first-cohort repertoires was reported by a later analysis. General study findings and limits: Most TCR sequences were uncommon, yet certain public TCRs appeared in many donors.

The sequencing input was PBMCs. This chain connects TRBV4-1 to TRBJ2-2; 8 bases are a match to TRBD2. The TCR comes from a woman aged 18-29 years in good health and CMV-seronegative. CDR3 sequence: CASRDPGLGKAGELFF. Written as DNA, the CDR3 is TGCGCCAGCAGGGACCCGGGACTAGGGAAGGCCGGGGAGCTGTTTTTT.